Shown below are 13 T cell receptor beta chains from a single sample sequenced in a study of blood T cells in healthy people across ages. The second PCR ran roughly 7 to 11 cycles with a sample-barcoded 5' primer and J-beta primers. MiXCR, run by TCRdb on the 5' RACE reads, gives a single entry per CDR3 protein. In the table there are roughly 900,000 distinct CDR3 sequences, 29% of which are singletons. Sequencing was carried out using blood. The receptor set was obtained from an elderly woman in good health.

Ten or more counts support this clonotype. The chain carries TRBV25-1 and TRBJ1-2; unclear D gene. The CDR3 spans 12 residues. Trimming left V 2 bases short and J 8 bases short, with 9 bases between. The V gene's germline CDR1 is MGHDK and CDR2 SYGVNS. CDR3 sequence (DNA): TGTGCCAGCAGTGAAGGCCCCTGGGGCTACACCTTC. Amino acids: CASSEGPWGYTF.

This sequence joins TRBV12-3 or TRBV12-4 and TRBJ2-2; possibly TRBD2 for D (6 bases). This CDR3 comprises 16 residues. V gave up 7 bases and J gave up 5 bases, with 20 bases separating them. In nucleotides, the CDR3 is TGTGCCAGCACCACCATGGTCGGGGGTGGAACCGGGGAGCTGTTTTTT. It is translated as CASTTMVGGGTGELFF.

This clonotype has at least ten counts. The chain links TRBV7-2 to TRBJ2-5; 9 bases line up with TRBD1. This CDR3 is 16 amino acids long. J was trimmed by 2 bases and V by 6 bases; bases with no gene match: 10. Germline CDR1 reads SGHTA; CDR2 reads FQGNSA. For the CDR3, the DNA is TGTGCCAGCAGATTTACAGGGGGCGTCACGCAAGAGACCCAGTACTTC. This encodes CASRFTGGVTQETQYF.

In this sample, this clonotype turned up many times. The rearrangement links TRBV20-1 to TRBJ2-7; D unclear. The CDR3 is 16 amino acids. From germline, CDR1 is DFQATT and CDR2 SNEGSKA (reference sequence). The ends were cut back, 1 base at V and 0 bases at J, with 16 bases in the middle. The CDR3 DNA reads TGCAGTGCTAGAGCGCCCAGGCCTCTCTACTCCTACGAGCAGTACTTC. This gives the protein CSARAPRPLYSYEQYF.

As for this clonotype: An end of the junction does not agree with germline; a read error may underlie this. This chain links TRBV12-3 or TRBV12-4 with TRBJ1-2; a possible D gene is TRBD1 (5 bases). The CDR3 is made up of 13 amino acids. The CDR3 loop is CASRLGTANGYTF. The CDR3 coding sequence is TGTGCCAGCAGGTTAGGGACGGCCAATGGCTACACCTTC.

The chain joins TRBV24-1 to TRBJ1-1; D possibly corresponds to TRBD1 (6 bases). The CDR3 consists of 18 residues. Deletions cut 3 bases from V and 1 base from J, with 20 bases between. Germline CDR1 and CDR2: KGHDR and SFDVKD. CDR3 protein: CATSDPPLGRGPNTEAFF. In nucleotides, the CDR3 is TGTGCCACCAGTGATCCCCCGCTAGGCAGGGGCCCGAACACTGAAGCTTTCTTT.

The V gene is TRBV2, the J gene TRBJ2-7; D might be TRBD1 (5 bases). Germline values: CDR1 SNHLY, CDR2 FYNNEI. The CDR3 spans 14 residues. V was clipped by 6 bases and J by 0 bases, with 12 bases between them. For the CDR3, the DNA is TGTGCCAGCAGGGAAACGGACAACTCCTACGAGCAGTACTTC. This gives the protein CASRETDNSYEQYF.

Of note for this clonotype: Just one base apart from a much larger clone, this may be a read error. The chain links TRBV20-1 to TRBJ1-5, with 7 bases fitting TRBD1. CDR3 length equals 14 residues. The germline V gene encodes CDR1 DFQATT and CDR2 SNEGSKA (reference sequence). CDR3 nucleotides: TGCAGTGCTAGTCTTCGACAGGGCCATCACCCCCAGCATTTT. Translation gives CSASLRQGHHPQHF.

This clonotype was observed a few times. This rearrangement joins TRBV7-9 to TRBJ2-3; 14 positions agree with TRBD2. After removal of 2 bases from V and 2 bases from J, the junction contained 9 bases not matched to a gene. CDR3 size: 19 residues. The germline CDR1 and CDR2 sequences are SEHNR and FQNEAQ (reference sequence). The CDR3 loop is CASSLPTGLAGVFTDTQYF. For the CDR3, the DNA is TGTGCCAGCAGCTTACCCACGGGACTAGCGGGGGTCTTCACAGATACGCAGTATTTT.

With regard to this clonotype: This may stem from a read error, because a much larger clone lies one nucleotide away. The chain joins TRBV15 to TRBJ1-5; D remains ambiguous. V was cut by 4 bases and J by 6 bases, with 16 bases left in between. The CDR3 runs 15 residues. Germline V gene sequence: CDR1 LNHNV, CDR2 YYDKDF (reference sequence). The CDR3: CATSKAPGGSQPQHF. The DNA for the CDR3 is TGTGCCACCAGCAAAGCCCCGGGAGGGAGTCAGCCCCAGCATTTT.

This clonotype was counted ten times or more. The V gene is TRBV6-2 or TRBV6-3, the J gene TRBJ1-5; no clear D gene. Germline loops: CDR1 MNHEY, CDR2 SVGEGT. This CDR3 is built from 13 residues. Trimming cost V 6 bases and J 4 bases, with 10 bases left between them. In DNA, the CDR3 is TGTGCCAGCAGAAGAAACAGTAATCAGCCCCAGCATTTT. This sequence encodes CASRRNSNQPQHF.

The genes are TRBV5-8 and TRBJ2-2; D possibly corresponds to TRBD2 (6 bases). Per germline, CDR1 SGHTS and CDR2 YDEGEE. CDR3 length equals 13 residues. Trimming left V 5 bases short and J 6 bases short, with 11 bases between. CDR3: CASRTAGPGELFF. The CDR3 DNA follows: TGTGCCAGCAGAACAGCGGGCCCCGGGGAGCTGTTTTTT.

This chain links TRBV11-2 with TRBJ1-2, with D possibly TRBD1 on 6 matching bases. The CDR3 contains 13 residues. Germline CDR1 SGHAT, CDR2 FQNNGV. Between the trimmed V and J ends, which lost 5 bases and 7 bases, there was a span of 14 bases. The CDR3 bases are TGTGCCAGCAGCCCGCGGGGGCGAGTTGGCTACACCTTC. It specifies CASSPRGRVGYTF.